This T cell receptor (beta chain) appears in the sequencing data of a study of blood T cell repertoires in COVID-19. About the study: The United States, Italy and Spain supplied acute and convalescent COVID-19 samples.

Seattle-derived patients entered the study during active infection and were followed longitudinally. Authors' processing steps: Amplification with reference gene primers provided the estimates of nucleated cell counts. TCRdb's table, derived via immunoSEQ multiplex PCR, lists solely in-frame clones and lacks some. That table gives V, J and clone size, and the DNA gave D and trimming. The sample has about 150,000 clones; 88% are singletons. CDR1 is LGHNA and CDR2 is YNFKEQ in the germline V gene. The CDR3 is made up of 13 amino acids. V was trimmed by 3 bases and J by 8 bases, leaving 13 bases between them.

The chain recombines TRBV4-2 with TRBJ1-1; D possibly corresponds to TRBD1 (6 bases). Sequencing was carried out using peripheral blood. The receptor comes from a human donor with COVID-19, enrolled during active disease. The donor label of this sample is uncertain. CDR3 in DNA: TGTGCCAGCAGCCAGGAACAGGGTGGCGAAGCTTTCTTT. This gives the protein CASSQEQGGEAFF.